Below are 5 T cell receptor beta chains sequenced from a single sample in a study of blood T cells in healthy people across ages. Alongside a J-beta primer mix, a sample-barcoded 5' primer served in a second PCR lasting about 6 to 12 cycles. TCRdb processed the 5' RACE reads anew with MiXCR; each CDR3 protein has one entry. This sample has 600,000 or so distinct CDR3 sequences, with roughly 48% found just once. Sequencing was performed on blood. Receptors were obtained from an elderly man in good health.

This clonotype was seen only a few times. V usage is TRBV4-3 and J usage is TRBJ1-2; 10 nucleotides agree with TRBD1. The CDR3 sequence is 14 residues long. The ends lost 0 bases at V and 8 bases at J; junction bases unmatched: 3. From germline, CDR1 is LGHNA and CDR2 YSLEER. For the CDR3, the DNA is TGCGCCAGCAGCCAAGAGACAGGGGGCTACGGCTACACCTTC. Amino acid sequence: CASSQETGGYGYTF.

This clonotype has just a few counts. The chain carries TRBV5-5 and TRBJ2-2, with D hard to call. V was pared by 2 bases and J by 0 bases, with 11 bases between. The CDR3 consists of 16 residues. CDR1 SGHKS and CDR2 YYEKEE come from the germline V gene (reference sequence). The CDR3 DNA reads TGTGCCAGCAGCTTTCTTGGGCCTACGAACACCGGGGAGCTGTTTTTT. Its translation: CASSFLGPTNTGELFF.

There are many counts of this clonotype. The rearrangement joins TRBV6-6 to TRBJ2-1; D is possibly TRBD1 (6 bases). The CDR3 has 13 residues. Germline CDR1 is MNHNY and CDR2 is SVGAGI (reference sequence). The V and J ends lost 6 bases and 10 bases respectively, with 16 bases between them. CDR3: CASRDTGFQEQFF. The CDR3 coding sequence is TGTGCCAGCAGGGACACAGGGTTTCAGGAGCAGTTCTTC.

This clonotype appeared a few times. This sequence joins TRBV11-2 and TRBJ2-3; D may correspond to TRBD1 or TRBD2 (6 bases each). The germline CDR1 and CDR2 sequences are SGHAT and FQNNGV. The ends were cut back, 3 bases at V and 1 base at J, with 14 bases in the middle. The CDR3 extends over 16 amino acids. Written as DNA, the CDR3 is TGTGCCAGCAGCTTTGGGGGGTGGGGGCGCACAGATACGCAGTATTTT. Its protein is CASSFGGWGRTDTQYF.

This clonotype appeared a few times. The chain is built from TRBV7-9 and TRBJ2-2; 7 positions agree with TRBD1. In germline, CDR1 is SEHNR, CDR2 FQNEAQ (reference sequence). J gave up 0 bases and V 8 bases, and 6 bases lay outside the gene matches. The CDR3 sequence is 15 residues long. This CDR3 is CASSPGGTNTGELFF. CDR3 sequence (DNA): TGTGCCAGCTCTCCAGGGGGAACGAACACCGGGGAGCTGTTTTTT.